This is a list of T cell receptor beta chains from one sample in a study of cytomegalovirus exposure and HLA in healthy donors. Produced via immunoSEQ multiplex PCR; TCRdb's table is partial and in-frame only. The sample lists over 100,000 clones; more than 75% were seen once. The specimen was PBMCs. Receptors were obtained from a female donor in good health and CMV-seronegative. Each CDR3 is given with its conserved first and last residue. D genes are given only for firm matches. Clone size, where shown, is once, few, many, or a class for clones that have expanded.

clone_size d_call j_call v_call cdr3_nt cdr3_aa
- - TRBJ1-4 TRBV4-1 TGCGCCAGCAGCCAAAACAGGGCCGATAATGAAAAACTGTTTTTT CASSQNRADNEKLFF
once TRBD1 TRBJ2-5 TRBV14 TGTGCCAGCAGCTTGACAGGGCCAGAGACCCAGTACTTC CASSLTGPETQYF
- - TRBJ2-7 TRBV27 TGTGCCAGCAGTTTATCTCCAACGTGGGGGGACTACGAGCAGTACTTC CASSLSPTWGDYEQYF
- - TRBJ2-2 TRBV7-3 TGTGCCAGCAGCTTAGATGCGGGCTCCGGGGAGCTGTTTTTT CASSLDAGSGELFF
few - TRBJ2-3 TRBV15 TGTGCCACCAGCAGAGCCAGGGATACGCAGTATTTT CATSRARDTQYF
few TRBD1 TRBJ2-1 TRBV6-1 TGTGCCAGCAGCGACAGGGTAGCCTACAATGAGCAGTTCTTC CASSDRVAYNEQFF
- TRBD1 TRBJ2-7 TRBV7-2 TGTGCCAGCAGCTACCGGGACAGGAGCTACGAGCAGTACTTC CASSYRDRSYEQYF
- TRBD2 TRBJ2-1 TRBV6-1 TGTGCCAGCAGTGATCCGGGACTAGCAATCAATGAGCAGTTCTTC CASSDPGLAINEQFF
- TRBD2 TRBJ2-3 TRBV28 TGTGCCAGCAGTTTCTTAGCTAGCGGGCGCACAGATACGCAGTATTTT CASSFLASGRTDTQYF
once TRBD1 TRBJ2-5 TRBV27 TGTGCCAGCAGTTTTTTCCCTGGACAGGGGCCGGAGACCCAGTACTTC CASSFFPGQGPETQYF
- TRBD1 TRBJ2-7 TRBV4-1 TGCGCCAGCAGCCAAGGACAGGGGGACGGATACGAGCAGTACTTC CASSQGQGDGYEQYF
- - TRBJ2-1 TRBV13 TGTGCCAGCAGCTTAGAAGGGGATGCCTCCTACAATGAGCAGTTCTTC CASSLEGDASYNEQFF
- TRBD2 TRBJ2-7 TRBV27 TGTGCCAGCAGTTTAGGGAGAGGCGGGAGCCCCTACGAGCAGTACTTC CASSLGRGGSPYEQYF
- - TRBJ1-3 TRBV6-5 TGTGCCAGCAGTTACTCTCCTCAGGGTGGAAACACCATATATTTT CASSYSPQGGNTIYF
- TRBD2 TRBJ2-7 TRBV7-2 TGTGCCAGCAGCTCACCGGGACTAGCCTCCTACGAGCAGTACTTC CASSSPGLASYEQYF
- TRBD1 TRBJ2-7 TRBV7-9 TGTGCCAGCAGCTTCCCACAGGGGGACTCCTACGAGCAGTACTTC CASSFPQGDSYEQYF
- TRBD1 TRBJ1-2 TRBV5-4 TGTGCCAGCAGCCCTGGACAGGGGAACTATGGCTACACCTTC CASSPGQGNYGYTF